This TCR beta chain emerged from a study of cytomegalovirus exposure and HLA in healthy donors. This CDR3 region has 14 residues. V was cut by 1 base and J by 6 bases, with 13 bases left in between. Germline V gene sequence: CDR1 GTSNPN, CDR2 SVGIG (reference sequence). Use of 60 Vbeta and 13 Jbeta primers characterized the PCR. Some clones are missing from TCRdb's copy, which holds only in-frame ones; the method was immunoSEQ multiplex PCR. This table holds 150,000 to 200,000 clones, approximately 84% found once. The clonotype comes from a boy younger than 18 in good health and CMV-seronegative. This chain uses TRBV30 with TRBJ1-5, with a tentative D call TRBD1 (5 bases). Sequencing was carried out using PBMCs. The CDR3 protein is CAWSGTAGGQPQHF. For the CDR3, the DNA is TGTGCCTGGAGTGGAACCGCGGGGGGTCAGCCCCAGCATTTT.